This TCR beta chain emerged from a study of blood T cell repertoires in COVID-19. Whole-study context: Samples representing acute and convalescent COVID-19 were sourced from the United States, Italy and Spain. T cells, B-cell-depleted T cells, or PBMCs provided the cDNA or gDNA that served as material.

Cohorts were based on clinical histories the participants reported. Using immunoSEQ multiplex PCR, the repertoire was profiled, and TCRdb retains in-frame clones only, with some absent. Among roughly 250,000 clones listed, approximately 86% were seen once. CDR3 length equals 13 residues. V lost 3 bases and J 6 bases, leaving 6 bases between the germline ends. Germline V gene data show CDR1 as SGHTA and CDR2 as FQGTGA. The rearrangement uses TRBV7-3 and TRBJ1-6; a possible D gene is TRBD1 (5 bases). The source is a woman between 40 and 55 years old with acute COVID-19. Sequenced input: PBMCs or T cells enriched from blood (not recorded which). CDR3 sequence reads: CASSFQGNSPLHF. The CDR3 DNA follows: TGTGCCAGCAGCTTCCAGGGTAATTCACCCCTCCACTTT.